The 10 T cell receptor beta chains presented below share a single source sample, sequenced in a study of beta chain features in type 1 diabetes (dated by TCRdb to the late 2010s). These receptors' targets are unknown. The investigation overall reported the following: In all four CD4+ subsets, TCRB CDR3 length was moderately but significantly shorter in type 1 diabetes patients.

Libraries came from the immunoSEQ multiplex PCR assay. The High Capacity cDNA Reverse Transcription Kit was used to reverse transcribe all of the isolated RNA, meaning that expressed TCRB transcripts were what got sequenced. Drawn from immuneACCESS, this table holds only the in-frame rearrangements with V and J called that TCRdb kept. Clones are partly lost; checked studies trace under half to an unresolved V gene and leave the rest unexplained. For this sample the table gives 120,000 or so clones, of which roughly 15% were detected only once. The ten largest make up about 2.1% of the sample. Source material: central memory CD4+ T cells from blood. These receptors all come from a man aged 25-45 years with type 1 diabetes.

The CDR3 region is CASSLAAGVGGTEAFF. The CDR3 nucleotides read TGTGCCAGCAGCCTCGCGGCAGGGGTCGGGGGCACTGAAGCTTTCTTT. This chain links TRBV11-2 with TRBJ1-1, with TRBD1 as a possible D gene (6 bases). There are 16 residues in the CDR3. Deletions cut 5 bases from V and 4 bases from J, with 20 bases between. Germline CDR1 is SGHAT and CDR2 is FQNNGV.

The genes are TRBV29-1 and TRBJ2-7; 7 positions match TRBD1. CDR3 length: 13 amino acids. V was clipped by 4 bases and J by 6 bases; unmatched bases: 9. CDR1 is SQVTM, CDR2 ANQGSEA, per germline. The CDR3 loop is CSVGDRVLSEQYF. Here the CDR3 DNA reads TGCAGCGTTGGAGACAGGGTACTTTCCGAGCAGTACTTC.

This clone was seen at least ten times. This rearrangement joins TRBV7-8 to TRBJ1-1; D may be TRBD1 (5 bases). CDR1 and CDR2 (germline): SGHVS, FQNEAQ. The CDR3 length is 13 residues. Deletions cut 4 bases from V and 6 bases from J, with 12 bases between. CDR3 bases: TGTGCCAGCAGCTCGGCCCGAGGGGCTGAAGCTTTCTTT. Its protein is CASSSARGAEAFF. The full variable domain, rest sourced from reference TRBV7-8 and TRBJ1-1, is GAGVSQSPRYKVAKRGQDVALRCDPISGHVSLFWYQQALGQGPEFLTYFQNEAQLDKSGLPSDRFFAERPEGSVSTLKIQRTQQEDSAVYLCASSSARGAEAFFGQGTRLTVV.

The rearrangement joins TRBV4-2 to TRBJ2-1; D not resolved. The CDR3 loop spans 11 amino acids. V gave up 0 bases and J gave up 12 bases, with 6 bases separating them. The germline V gene has CDR1 LGHNA and CDR2 YNFKEQ. In DNA form, the CDR3 reads TGTGCCAGCAGCCAAGAGGAAGTGCAGTTCTTC. Protein: CASSQEEVQFF.

This chain joins TRBV5-1 and TRBJ2-1; 8 nucleotides agree with TRBD1. Germline values: CDR1 SGHRS, CDR2 YFSETQ. The trim removed 2 bases at V and 6 bases at J, leaving 4 bases unmatched. CDR3 size: 14 residues. The CDR3 region has the DNA TGCGCCAGCAGCTTCCAGGGGGCGCCCAATGAGCAGTTCTTC. Amino acid sequence: CASSFQGAPNEQFF.

This clone occurred a few times. The genes are TRBV4-3 and TRBJ2-3; D is ambiguous. CDR3 length: 13 residues. V lost 3 bases and J lost 3, with 7 bases in between. The germline V gene has CDR1 LGHNA and CDR2 YSLEER. DNA of the CDR3: TGCGCCAGCAGCCAGGACGGAACAGATACGCAGTATTTT. Amino acids: CASSQDGTDTQYF.

A remark on this clone: Just one base apart from a much larger clone, this may be a read error. The chain combines TRBV9 with TRBJ1-2; D not resolved. Germline CDR1 is SGDLS and CDR2 is YYNGEE. Trimming cost V 4 bases and J 5 bases, with 6 bases left between them. The CDR3 covers 11 residues. The CDR3 sequence: CASSLYYGYTF. CDR3 in DNA: TGTGCCAGCAGCCTCTATTATGGCTACACCTTC. Looking up the rest from reference TRBV9 and TRBJ1-2 gives the full variable domain: DSGVTQTPKHLITATGQRVTLRCSPRSGDLSVYWYQQSLDQGLQFLIQYYNGEERAKGNILERFSAQQFPDLHSELNLSSLELGDSALYFCASSLYYGYTFGSGTRLTVV.

CDR3 amino acids: CASSLASGGSTDTQYF. Written as DNA, the CDR3 is TGTGCCAGCAGCTTAGCTAGCGGGGGTAGCACAGATACGCAGTATTTT. The chain couples TRBV7-2 to TRBJ2-3, with 9 bases fitting TRBD2. The germline CDR1 and CDR2 sequences are SGHTA and FQGNSA. The CDR3 has 16 amino acids. V was clipped by 0 bases and J by 0 bases; unmatched bases: 1.

This chain uses TRBV30 with TRBJ1-4; D not resolved. Germline CDR1 reads GTSNPN; CDR2 reads SVGIG (reference sequence). This CDR3 comprises 14 residues. V dropped 0 bases and J dropped 4 bases, with 9 bases sitting between them. The CDR3 DNA is TGTGCCTGGAGTGTAGGCAGGATTAATGAAAAACTGTTTTTT. Translation gives CAWSVGRINEKLFF.

This rearrangement joins TRBV5-1 to TRBJ2-5; no reliable D call. Germline CDR1 is SGHRS and CDR2 is YFSETQ. The CDR3 covers 13 residues. The V end was cut by 4 bases, the J end by 5 bases, with 12 bases between. CDR3 in DNA: TGCGCCAGCAGCCCGACGAGTCTTGAGACCCAGTACTTC. Encoded protein: CASSPTSLETQYF. Complete variable domain (other parts from reference TRBV5-1 and TRBJ2-5): KAGVTQTPRYLIKTRGQQVTLSCSPISGHRSVSWYQQTPGQGLQFLFEYFSETQRNKGNFPGRFSGRQFSNSRSEMNVSTLELGDSALYLCASSPTSLETQYFGPGTRLLVL.